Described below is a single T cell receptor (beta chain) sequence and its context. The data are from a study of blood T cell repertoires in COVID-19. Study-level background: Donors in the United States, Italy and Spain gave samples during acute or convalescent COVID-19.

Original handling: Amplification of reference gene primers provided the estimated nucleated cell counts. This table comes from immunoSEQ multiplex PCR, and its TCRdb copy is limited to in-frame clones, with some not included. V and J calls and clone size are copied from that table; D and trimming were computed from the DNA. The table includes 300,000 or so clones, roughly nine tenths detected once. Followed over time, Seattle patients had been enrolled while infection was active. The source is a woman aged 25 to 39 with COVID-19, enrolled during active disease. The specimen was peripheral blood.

CDR3 sequence: CASSEAGTGNSNQPQHF. Written as DNA, the CDR3 is TGTGCCAGCAGTGAAGCGGGGACAGGCAATAGCAATCAGCCCCAGCATTTT. The chain recombines TRBV2 with TRBJ1-5; 8 nucleotides match TRBD1. Germline CDR1 and CDR2: SNHLY and FYNNEI. J lost 0 bases, V lost 0 bases, and 4 bases had no gene match. The CDR3 consists of 17 residues.